This passage covers 15 T cell receptor beta chains from one sample sequenced in a study of blood T cell repertoires in COVID-19. Measured with immunoSEQ multiplex PCR; TCRdb has only the in-frame clones, and not every one. The sample includes 200,000 to 250,000 clones, 83% of them seen just once. The sample was peripheral blood. These TCRs come from a woman aged 25 to 39 with COVID-19, enrolled during active disease.

This chain links TRBV9 with TRBJ1-2; D is uncertain. V was trimmed by 6 bases and J by 4 bases, leaving 10 bases between them. This CDR3 comprises 12 residues. Per the germline V gene, CDR1 is SGDLS and CDR2 is YYNGEE. For the CDR3, the DNA is TGTGCCAGCAATGGGCAACGCTATGGCTACACCTTC. Protein sequence: CASNGQRYGYTF.

The chain uses TRBV28 and TRBJ1-4; TRBD1 matches 7 bases. Germline-derived CDR1 and CDR2 are MDHEN and SYDVKM. This CDR3 has 15 amino acids. After removal of 6 bases from V and 7 bases from J, the junction contained 11 bases not matched to a gene. The CDR3 region is CASSSTGEASEKLFF. The CDR3 DNA is TGTGCCAGCAGCTCAACAGGGGAGGCGAGTGAAAAACTGTTTTTT.

The V gene is TRBV14, the J gene TRBJ2-1, with 11 bases that match TRBD2. From germline, CDR1 is SGHDN and CDR2 FVKESK. The CDR3 runs 22 residues. Losses at the gene ends were 4 bases for V and 3 bases for J; bases not matched to a gene: 23. Here the CDR3 DNA reads TGTGCCAGCAGCCGTTTTGTCCCGTCCGCAACTAGCGGGAGCCAGAACTACAATGAGCAGTTCTTC. It specifies CASSRFVPSATSGSQNYNEQFF.

The chain carries TRBV7-2 and TRBJ2-2; 7 bases align to TRBD1. The CDR3 is made up of 16 amino acids. The germline CDR1 and CDR2 sequences are SGHTA and FQGNSA. V gave up 4 bases and J gave up 0 bases; unmatched junction bases: 5. CDR3 amino acids: CASSSQTGTNTGELFF. CDR3 sequence (DNA): TGTGCCAGCAGCTCTCAGACAGGGACGAACACCGGGGAGCTGTTTTTT. Full variable domain (remainder filled in from reference TRBV7-2 and TRBJ2-2): GAGVSQSPSNKVTEKGKDVELRCDPISGHTALYWYRQSLGQGLEFLIYFQGNSAPDKSGLPSDRFSAERTGGSVSTLTIQRTQQEDSAVYLCASSSQTGTNTGELFFGEGSRLTVL.

The rearrangement joins TRBV2 to TRBJ1-1; TRBD1 might be the D (6 bases). With 6 bases removed from V and 4 bases from J, the gap between germline ends came to 9 bases. The CDR3 has 12 amino acids. Germline lookup yields CDR1 SNHLY and CDR2 FYNNEI. The CDR3 loop reads CASRTTGTEAFF. CDR3 sequence (DNA): TGTGCCAGCAGAACGACAGGCACTGAAGCTTTCTTT.

The V call is TRBV5-1, the J call TRBJ2-5; D uncertain. The CDR3 is 13 residues long. The germline V gene has CDR1 SGHRS and CDR2 YFSETQ. The V gene lost 4 bases and the J gene lost 2 bases, with 9 bases spanning the gap. The CDR3 DNA follows: TGCGCCAGCAGCCCGACTCCGCAAGAGACCCAGTACTTC. Translated: CASSPTPQETQYF.

The V gene is TRBV12-3 or TRBV12-4, the J gene TRBJ2-5, with D possibly TRBD2 on 6 matching bases. CDR3 length: 13 residues. Between the trimmed V and J ends, which lost 9 bases and 3 bases, there was a span of 14 bases. The CDR3 bases are TGTGCCAGTATCTCACCGGGAGAAGAGACCCAGTACTTC. This translates into CASISPGEETQYF.

This chain links TRBV3-1 (or the pseudogene TRBV3-2) with TRBJ2-1, with 8 nucleotides matching TRBD2. This CDR3 contains 16 residues. The J segment lost 7 bases and the V segment lost 0 bases, leaving 8 bases of the junction unmatched. Germline assignment: CDR1 LGHDT and CDR2 YNNKEL (reference sequence). CDR3 in amino acids: CASSQEPQRGSNEQFF. The CDR3 DNA reads as TGTGCCAGCAGCCAAGAACCCCAGCGGGGGTCTAATGAGCAGTTCTTC.

This rearrangement joins TRBV5-1 to TRBJ2-5; D might be TRBD2 (5 bases). V was trimmed by 3 bases and J by 1 base, leaving 13 bases between them. This CDR3 region has 15 residues. The V gene's germline CDR1 is SGHRS and CDR2 YFSETQ. The CDR3 region has the DNA TGCGCCAGCAGCTCTGGACTCGGGGTCCAAGAGACCCAGTACTTC. Translating it yields CASSSGLGVQETQYF.

V and J are TRBV3-1 (or the pseudogene TRBV3-2) and TRBJ1-1; TRBD1 might be the D (5 bases). CDR3 size: 15 residues. Germline assignment: CDR1 LGHDT and CDR2 YNNKEL (reference sequence). V shed 1 base and J shed 6 bases, with 15 bases lying between them. The DNA for the CDR3 is TGTGCCAGCAGCCAAGGGGCTCTACGGGACTCTGAAGCTTTCTTT. Translated, it gives CASSQGALRDSEAFF.

The chain carries TRBV29-1 and TRBJ2-5; 7 nucleotides align to TRBD1. Germline V gene sequence: CDR1 SQVTM, CDR2 ANQGSEA. The CDR3 runs 12 residues. The V and J ends lost 5 bases and 4 bases, in that order; junction bases with no gene match: 4. In DNA form, the CDR3 reads TGCAGCGTTTTAACAGGGGTAGAGACCCAGTACTTC. The encoded protein is CSVLTGVETQYF.

The CDR3 DNA reads as TGTGCCACCAGTAAGAGGACCCCCGGCCTACTCAGCGGTGAAGCTTTCTTT. It yields the protein CATSKRTPGLLSGEAFF. The V gene is TRBV15, the J gene TRBJ1-1; D is unclear. Germline CDR1 reads LNHNV; CDR2 reads YYDKDF (reference sequence). The CDR3 has 17 amino acids. Trimming removed 6 bases from V and 7 bases from J, with 27 bases in between.

J is TRBJ1-1 and V is TRBV6-5; D is unclear. Trimming took off 4 bases at V and 5 bases at J, with 8 bases between the two ends. Germline V gives CDR1 MNHEY, CDR2 SVGAGI. The CDR3 runs to 12 residues. CDR3 sequence: CASSSPGTEAFF. CDR3 DNA sequence: TGTGCCAGCAGTTCACCGGGGACTGAAGCTTTCTTT.

This clone was counted a single time. CDR3 in DNA: TGTGCCACCAGACTAGAAGGAAACATTCAGTACTTC. Residues: CATRLEGNIQYF. The V call is TRBV2, the J call TRBJ2-4; tentatively, D is TRBD2 (6 bases). Trimming removed 10 bases at V and 6 bases at J, with 13 bases between. The CDR3 length is 12 residues. Per the germline V gene, CDR1 is SNHLY and CDR2 is FYNNEI.

The rearrangement links TRBV7-3 to TRBJ1-1; D perhaps matches TRBD1 (6 bases). Trimming left V 5 bases short and J 1 base short, with 8 bases between. The CDR3 extends over 13 amino acids. Germline assignment: CDR1 SGHTA and CDR2 FQGTGA. Here the CDR3 DNA reads TGTGCCAGCAGCGAGGACAGGAACACTGAAGCTTTCTTT. This translates into CASSEDRNTEAFF.